This T cell receptor (beta chain) is drawn from a study of cytomegalovirus exposure and HLA in healthy donors (dated by TCRdb to the late 2010s). Notes on the research overall: According to an earlier analysis of a few hundred of the donors, 150 million to 200 million T cells yielded roughly 110 million unique TCR beta sequences and approximately 300 Gb of sequence data. Genome-wide SNP genotypes for about three fifths of the roughly 670 donors were used in a later genetic analysis, which treated that subset as a discovery cohort. About 310 gigabases of sequencing data and approximately 93 million unique TCR sequences were included in an early release covering several hundred HLA-typed donors. Typing coverage varied by locus: roughly 620-640 donors for A, B, C, DRB1 and DQB1; 500 to 550 for DQA1; around 610 for DPA1; roughly 470 for DPB1. The T cell repertoires of 666 subjects were profiled by immunosequencing and related to cytomegalovirus serostatus. To predict cytomegalovirus infection status, the study brought together high-throughput TCR immunosequencing, statistical association of individual TCRs with disease status, and machine learning. Several DR-DQ haplotypes were treated as single units for association and clustering because of strong linkage in the cohort. Rather than drawing on any new phenotypic data, the later analysis identified candidate immune exposures from TCR beta sequences and the way those sequences occurred across donors. Across around 400 genotyped donors of the cohort, an average of about 250,000 unique TCR beta nucleotide sequences per donor were sequenced, and roughly 20% of those sequences were non-productive. The genetic ancestry cluster associated with self-reported Caucasian donors included 80% to 90% of the 398 genotyped donors. A later analysis re-analyzed previously published TCR beta repertoires from roughly 630 donors and added high-resolution HLA genotyping to study TCR occurrence patterns. Every discovery cohort repertoire had been produced on one sequencing platform. Class I and class II HLA loci were covered by the typing at four-digit resolution. Donor age, sex, ethnicity and CMV serostatus were compiled together with the repertoire data. Besides the first cohort of hundreds of subjects, a separate validation cohort made up of roughly 120 different subjects was used. The study was designed to test whether signatures of past pathogen exposure could be identified by cataloging public T cell receptors. An earlier analysis of several hundred of the donors applied high-throughput TCR beta sequencing to assess whether each TCR beta V gene segment acted as functional or pseudogenic.

Library creation used the immunoSEQ multiplex PCR assay. A mixture of 60 forward primers for TCR Vbeta segments and 13 reverse primers for TCR Jbeta segments was used in the multiplex PCR. A multiplex PCR assay on genomic DNA amplified the CDR3 region of rearranged TCR beta genes. The Illumina HiSeq System was used to sequence the amplified TCR beta libraries as 87-base-pair reads. The paper's processing steps were these. A later analysis counted approximately 74 million unique TCR beta chains across the 670 or so repertoires, and roughly 9.9 million of these chains were shared by at least two donors. Raw reads were error-corrected and collapsed into unique sequences with a nearest-neighbor algorithm that merged closely related sequences to remove PCR and sequencing errors. V, D and J gene segments were assigned by aligning CDR3 sequences to IMGT reference sequences. For a sequence to be retained, a match of at least six nucleotides to both a V gene segment and a J gene segment was required. Rearrangements were classified as productive when the CDR3 lacked stop codons and remained in frame with V and J, and all other rearrangements were classified as non-productive. CDR3 was defined according to IMGT convention as the region running from the second conserved V-encoded cysteine to the conserved J-encoded phenylalanine. The earlier analysis of fewer than 700 of the donors excluded sequences that lacked an unambiguous match to a single V gene segment. In an earlier analysis of 587 of the donors, V segments were called functional above 56.7% productive rearrangements and were called segregating when the between-donor standard deviation exceeded 5%. A statistical classification framework was developed to diagnose cytomegalovirus status using the catalog of TCR beta chain sequences. A later analysis assigned V and J genes by comparing TCR nucleotide sequences with IMGT/GENE-DB human TR gene sequences. The TCRdist pipeline was used in a later analysis to assign CDR3 sequences and most-parsimonious VDJ recombination scenarios. In a later analysis, each TCR beta chain was defined by its CDR3 amino acid sequence together with its V-gene family, and reads without a unique V-gene family were excluded. In a later analysis, 500 to 700 highly shared, low-generation-probability nucleotide sequences were removed to address suspected cross-contamination and a sequencing artifact. For each public chain, a later analysis derived a clonal expansion index from normalized ranks of inferred template counts within each repertoire. In a later analysis, generation probabilities were computed using a VDJ recombination model fitted to out-of-frame rearrangements, and the results were checked against IGoR. In a later analysis, hypergeometric tests were used to score TCR-TCR, TCR-HLA and TCR-CMV co-occurrence, with a repertoire-size bias correction applied to TCR pairs. False discovery rates were estimated in a later analysis by permuting HLA or CMV assignments 20 times. In a later analysis, co-occurring TCRs were grouped using DBSCAN, with TCRdist sequence similarity added in when clustering inside HLA-allele-positive subsets. Repertoires with fewer than 30,000 or more than 120,000 public chains, plus five repertoires with anomalous nucleotide sharing, were excluded from co-occurrence clustering. TCRdb provides this immuneACCESS table in a form limited to in-frame rearrangements. Some clones are lacking; in checked studies, under half of them reflect an unresolved V gene, and why the rest are absent is not known. That table is the source of V, J and clone size, and D and trimming were worked out from the DNA. The sample table lists about 99,000 clones, approximately 79% of them with a count of one. The ten largest clones capture roughly 6.2% of the sample.

Trimming leaves V shorter by 6 bases and J shorter by 2 bases, with the junction holding 8 bases beyond the gene matches. The germline V gene (reference sequence) provides CDR1 SEHNR and CDR2 FQNEAQ. From the cysteine through the phenylalanine, the CDR3 covers 15 amino acids. Just the 45-base CDR3 DNA is kept, in frame starting at base 1. In total, 630 or so healthy bone marrow donors made up the cohort. All cohort members were sampled while nominally healthy, although unrecorded immune exposures were likely present. The donor was CMV seropositive and belonged to the group of 250 to 300 seropositive cohort members. A peripheral blood sample was collected from each donor, and TCR beta sequencing was performed on peripheral blood mononuclear cells. The Qiagen DNeasy Blood Extraction Kit was used to extract genomic DNA from the blood cell samples. In the case of this clone: This clone's antigen is unknown. The record has no base qualities; no much larger clone is one base away.

What the study reported, not specific to this receptor: In a later analysis, 15,000 to 20,000 TCR beta sequences were associated with specific HLA alleles at a false discovery rate of 0.05. In a later analysis, TCR association rates were found to vary across HLA loci, with the most associated TCRs seen for DRB1 alleles and the fewest for HLA-C alleles. A cluster of highly shared sequence variants was judged likely to represent a technical artifact of the sequencing pipeline. The only immune exposure information available for the cohort was CMV serostatus. Most TCR sequences were seen in very few donors, while some public TCRs were found in many individuals. Several of the top co-occurrence clusters appeared to be linked to parvovirus B19, influenza, CMV and Epstein-Barr virus, according to a later analysis. Because counts were too low, under 20 rarely observed V segments, including chromosome 9 orphons, were left out of the earlier analysis of 500 to 750 of the donors. Presence/absence analyses assumed roughly uniform sequencing depth across donors, an assumption that may not hold. A further reported finding was that TCR beta sequences accurately predicted the HLA-A and HLA-B alleles for most subjects in the first cohort. In vitro tests confirmed that a few of the cytomegalovirus-associated TCR beta chains recognize cytomegalovirus antigens. Because HLA typing was missing for some donors at each locus, association tests included only the typed subset. In a later genetic analysis, fewer N-insertions in productive TCRs were reported among donors in an Asian-associated ancestry cluster than the approximately 670-donor mean. According to the authors, the approach could potentially be generalized to other disease states and immunological phenotypes. The study listed 150 to 200 TCR beta chains as associated with cytomegalovirus. In a later analysis, most CMV-associated TCR beta chains were found to appear HLA-restricted, with HLA associations seemingly driven largely by CMV exposure. Strong co-occurrence of HLA alleles, especially DR and DQ, made assigning TCR associations to individual alleles difficult. Linkage disequilibrium might explain the correlated functional status among segregating V segments, but an unknown experimental factor could not be excluded. Cytomegalovirus status was reported to be diagnosed by the classifier with high specificity and sensitivity in both the original and validation cohorts. Only TCR beta chains were sequenced in this cohort, and the absence of alpha or paired-chain data limited detectable features. Because the 87-base-pair reads could not distinguish some IMGT-functional V segments, including TRBV6-2 and TRBV6-3, those segments were excluded. An association between a missense DCLRE1C variant and V-gene and J-gene trimming of TCR beta chains was found in a later genetic analysis and replicated in an independent cohort. A later analysis found that HLA-associated TCR beta chains were more clonally expanded and had lower generation probabilities than equally common non-associated chains. Broadly in line with IMGT annotations, most TCR beta V segments showed up in productive rearrangements about 87% or about 30% of the time in an earlier analysis of 587 of the donors.

The rearrangement combines TRBV7-9 with TRBJ2-3, with TRBD2 identical over 7 junction bases. Sequencing was carried out using PBMCs. The sequence derives from a man aged 60-69 years in good health and CMV-seropositive. The sequence in DNA is TGTGCCAGCAGGGATTGGGGGGGGGACACAGATACGCAGTATTTT. Translated, this gives CASRDWGGDTDTQYF.